The 28 T cell receptor beta chains below were found in one sample sequenced in a study of cytomegalovirus exposure and HLA in healthy donors. The PCR was carried out with 60 Vbeta primers and 13 Jbeta primers. Method: immunoSEQ multiplex PCR; TCRdb's copy keeps in-frame clones and lacks some. Here the sample spans approximately 130,000 clones, about 77% being singletons. The sample taken for sequencing was PBMCs. The receptor set was obtained from a man aged 50 to 60 in good health and CMV-seronegative.

The chain combines TRBV2 with TRBJ2-7; the D gene is possibly TRBD1 (5 bases). The V end was cut by 8 bases, the J end by 6 bases, with 14 bases between. CDR1 SNHLY and CDR2 FYNNEI come from the germline V gene. This CDR3 is 12 amino acids long. The CDR3 DNA reads as TGTGCCAGCCAGGGTCAGGGAAGCGAGCAGTACTTC. It specifies CASQGQGSEQYF. The full variable domain, rest sourced from reference TRBV2 and TRBJ2-7, is EPEVTQTPSHQVTQMGQEVILRCVPISNHLYFYWYRQILGQKVEFLVSFYNNEISEKSEIFDDQFSVERPDGSNFTLKIRSTKLEDSAMYFCASQGQGSEQYFGPGTRLTVT.

The chain joins TRBV19 to TRBJ1-2, with no clear D. The length of the CDR3 is 15 residues. V lost 6 bases to trimming and J lost 4 bases, with 18 bases between them. Germline V lookup: CDR1 LNHDA, CDR2 SQIVND (reference sequence). The chain's CDR3 is CASRAGVSGSYGYTF. The CDR3, as DNA: TGTGCCAGTAGGGCTGGCGTTTCGGGGTCCTATGGCTACACCTTC. Full variable domain (remainder filled in from reference TRBV19 and TRBJ1-2): DGGITQSPKYLFRKEGQNVTLSCEQNLNHDAMYWYRQDPGQGLRLIYYSQIVNDFQKGDIAEGYSVSREKKESFPLTVTSAQKNPTAFYLCASRAGVSGSYGYTFGSGTRLTVV.

The chain is built from TRBV7-2 and TRBJ2-1; 9 nucleotides agree with TRBD1. The CDR3 loop spans 19 amino acids. The J segment lost 2 bases and the V segment lost 4 bases, leaving 15 bases of the junction unmatched. Germline CDR1 reads SGHTA; CDR2 reads FQGNSA. CDR3: CASSSKNLIWDRAYNEQFF. The CDR3 DNA reads as TGTGCCAGCAGCTCAAAAAACTTAATTTGGGACAGGGCCTACAATGAGCAGTTCTTC.

Only a few counts were recorded for this clone. The gene calls are TRBV6-1 and TRBJ2-6; 8 bases agree with TRBD2. The CDR3 length is 15 residues. CDR1 is MNHNS, CDR2 SASEGT, per germline. Losses at the gene ends were 7 bases for V and 3 bases for J; bases not matched to a gene: 5. In DNA form, the CDR3 reads TGTGCCAGCACCCCCGGGGGGGTTGGGGCCAACGTCCTGACTTTC. As protein: CASTPGGVGANVLTF.

The CDR3 protein is CASSGYGGSSEQYF. CDR3 DNA sequence: TGTGCCAGCAGTGGGTATGGCGGGAGTAGCGAGCAGTACTTC. The J gene is TRBJ2-7, the V gene TRBV2; 7 nucleotides line up with TRBD2. This CDR3 comprises 14 residues. Germline V gene data show CDR1 as SNHLY and CDR2 as FYNNEI. V shed 4 bases and J 6 bases; nucleotides not matched to a gene: 9.

The chain is built from TRBV19 and TRBJ1-5; the D is unclear. V gave up 5 bases and J gave up 4 bases, with 12 bases separating them. Looked up from germline, CDR1 is LNHDA and CDR2 is SQIVND (reference sequence). This CDR3 contains 14 residues. The DNA of the CDR3 is TGTGCCAGTAGTCCCCAGGTCGGAAATCAGCCCCAGCATTTT. Protein sequence: CASSPQVGNQPQHF.

This chain links TRBV28 with TRBJ2-7, with D possibly TRBD2 on 5 matching bases. The CDR3 totals 13 residues. Germline V gene sequence: CDR1 MDHEN, CDR2 SYDVKM. V shed 3 bases and J shed 5 bases, with 11 bases lying between them. In DNA, the CDR3 is TGTGCCAGCAGTTTGGACTTGGTCGACGAGCAGTACTTC. Translating gives CASSLDLVDEQYF.

The chain links TRBV19 to TRBJ2-4; 8 nucleotides align to TRBD2. Germline V CDR1 and CDR2: LNHDA, SQIVND (reference sequence). CDR3 length: 14 residues. With V trimmed by 5 bases and J by 6 bases, 6 bases remained unmatched. Written as DNA, the CDR3 is TGTGCCAGTAGTCCTAGCGGGCGAGGAAACATTCAGTACTTC. Translating gives CASSPSGRGNIQYF.

This rearrangement joins TRBV6-1 to TRBJ1-2, with TRBD1 identical over 7 bases. J lost 3 bases, V lost 4 bases, and 2 bases had no gene match. Germline V gene sequence: CDR1 MNHNS, CDR2 SASEGT. This CDR3 region has 13 residues. DNA of the CDR3: TGTGCCAGCAGTGTGGACAGGTACTATGGCTACACCTTC. Protein product: CASSVDRYYGYTF.

The genes are TRBV6-5 and TRBJ2-1, with 8 bases that match TRBD2. This CDR3 is built from 14 residues. CDR1 is MNHEY, CDR2 SVGAGI, per germline. V shed 5 bases, J shed 8 bases, and the junction held 8 bases outside the gene matches. This chain's CDR3 is CASSPSGSLDEQFF. The CDR3 bases are TGTGCCAGCAGTCCGAGCGGGAGTCTCGATGAGCAGTTCTTC.

Turning to this clone: Sequence at one end of the junction differs from germline and may be a read error. The rearrangement joins TRBV7-7 to TRBJ2-1; 8 bases are shared with TRBD2. Germline CDR1 reads SSHAT; CDR2 reads FNYEAQ (reference sequence). CDR3 length: 15 residues. For the CDR3, the DNA is TGTGCTAGCAGCTTAGACAGCGGGAGCTTCGATGAGCAGTTCTTC. The encoded protein is CASSLDSGSFDEQFF.

The chain couples TRBV9 to TRBJ1-3; D uncertain. This CDR3 contains 14 residues. Germline V lookup: CDR1 SGDLS, CDR2 YYNGEE. V was trimmed by 4 bases and J by 0 bases, leaving 8 bases between them. The CDR3 DNA follows: TGTGCCAGCAGCACCCGGGGCTCTGGAAACACCATATATTTT. It codes for CASSTRGSGNTIYF.

This chain uses TRBV29-1 with TRBJ1-1; D not resolved. The CDR3 extends over 13 amino acids. Trimming took 3 bases from V and 0 from J, leaving 8 bases between them. CDR1 is SQVTM and CDR2 is ANQGSEA in the germline V gene. CDR3 DNA sequence: TGCAGCGTTGACGGGGTTCTGAACACTGAAGCTTTCTTT. Translated: CSVDGVLNTEAFF. Full variable domain (rest looked up from reference TRBV29-1 and TRBJ1-1): SAVISQKPSRDICQRGTSLTIQCQVDSQVTMMFWYRQQPGQSLTLIATANQGSEATYESGFVIDKFPISRPNLTFSTLTVSNMSPEDSSIYLCSVDGVLNTEAFFGQGTRLTVV.

V usage is TRBV6-1 and J usage is TRBJ2-7, with 8 bases matching TRBD1. This CDR3 region has 15 residues. Germline V gene sequence: CDR1 MNHNS, CDR2 SASEGT. After removal of 5 bases from V and 3 bases from J, the junction contained 9 bases not matched to a gene. The CDR3 here is CASSTRPDRVYEQYF. The CDR3 DNA reads TGTGCCAGCAGTACCCGACCGGACAGGGTCTACGAGCAGTACTTC.

In this sample, this clone turned up a few times. The chain has TRBV9 and TRBJ2-1, with TRBD2 matching over 8 bases. The CDR3 length is 16 residues. V lost 2 bases, J lost 1 base, and 5 bases stayed unmatched. Germline-derived CDR1 and CDR2 are SGDLS and YYNGEE. The CDR3 nucleotides read TGTGCCAGCAGCGTCAGCGGGAGCGGGTCCTACAATGAGCAGTTCTTC. Residues: CASSVSGSGSYNEQFF.

This clone was seen only a few times. This rearrangement joins TRBV5-1 to TRBJ2-3; 11 bases agree with TRBD2. This CDR3 is built from 15 residues. Germline-derived CDR1 and CDR2 are SGHRS and YFSETQ. Trimming at V came to 4 bases and at J to 3 bases, leaving 4 bases not matched to a gene. CDR3 DNA: TGCGCCAGCAGCATGACTAGCGGGAAAACAGATACGCAGTATTTT. Its protein product is CASSMTSGKTDTQYF.

The V call is TRBV5-1, the J call TRBJ2-3; perhaps TRBD2 as D (6 bases). CDR3 length equals 16 residues. Germline V gene lookup returns CDR1 SGHRS and CDR2 YFSETQ. Trimming shortened V by 4 bases and J by 2 bases, and 17 bases separated the two germline ends. This CDR3 reads CASSPPLAGSTDTQYF. The CDR3, as DNA: TGCGCCAGCAGCCCACCCCTGGCGGGGTCCACAGATACGCAGTATTTT.

J is TRBJ1-1 and V is TRBV10-3; 9 bases match TRBD1. The CDR3 covers 14 residues. V shed 4 bases, J shed 1 base, and the junction held 1 base outside the gene matches. Germline V gene data show CDR1 as ENHRY and CDR2 as SYGVKD. The CDR3 sequence: CAISADRGNTEAFF. The CDR3 nucleotides are TGTGCCATCAGTGCGGACAGGGGGAACACTGAAGCTTTCTTT.

This chain joins TRBV5-1 and TRBJ2-3; 13 bases are a match to TRBD2. The CDR3 is made up of 16 amino acids. V shed 1 base, J shed 6 bases, and the junction held 5 bases outside the gene matches. The germline V gene has CDR1 SGHRS and CDR2 YFSETQ. DNA for the CDR3: TGCGCCAGCAGCTTGCCAGGGACTAGCGGGATTGATACGCAGTATTTT. It codes for CASSLPGTSGIDTQYF.

This clone was seen a handful of times. V and J are TRBV5-1 and TRBJ2-5; 9 bases fit TRBD2. Germline V CDR1 and CDR2: SGHRS, YFSETQ. The CDR3 consists of 17 residues. V dropped 0 bases and J dropped 5; count of bases not matched to a gene: 11. As DNA, the CDR3 is TGCGCCAGCAGCTTGGTTAGGGCTAGCGGGGAGCTGGAGACCCAGTACTTC. Its protein product is CASSLVRASGELETQYF.

The chain recombines TRBV5-4 with TRBJ2-5; 10 bases agree with TRBD1. The CDR3 has 16 residues. Per the germline V gene, CDR1 is SGHNT and CDR2 is YYREEE (reference sequence). Trimming removed 3 bases from V and 2 bases from J; junction bases left unmatched: 7. The CDR3 coding sequence is TGTGCCAGCAGCTCGAAAAAGGACAGGGGGCAAGAGACCCAGTACTTC. This gives the protein CASSSKKDRGQETQYF.

The chain carries TRBV7-2 and TRBJ1-4; TRBD1 matches 8 bases. CDR3 length: 15 amino acids. Germline V gene lookup returns CDR1 SGHTA and CDR2 FQGNSA. Unmatched junction bases numbered 4, after V lost 2 bases and J lost 5 bases. The CDR3 sequence is CASSLNGQGNEKLFF. The CDR3 DNA reads TGTGCCAGCAGCTTAAACGGACAGGGCAATGAAAAACTGTTTTTT.

This chain joins TRBV5-1 and TRBJ2-1; 8 bases are shared with TRBD2. This CDR3 comprises 15 residues. Germline CDR1 is SGHRS and CDR2 is YFSETQ. J was trimmed by 1 base and V by 4 bases; bases with no gene match: 4. CDR3 in amino acids: CASSPTSGSYNEQFF. The CDR3 DNA sequence: TGCGCCAGCAGCCCTACTAGCGGTTCCTACAATGAGCAGTTCTTC.

V usage is TRBV4-3 and J usage is TRBJ2-3; 8 bases align to TRBD1. V shed 1 base, J shed 4 bases, and the junction held 4 bases outside the gene matches. Per the germline V gene, CDR1 is LGHNA and CDR2 is YSLEER. CDR3 length: 15 residues. CDR3: CASSQVGGQADTQYF. As DNA, the CDR3 is TGCGCCAGCAGCCAAGTAGGGGGACAGGCAGATACGCAGTATTTT.

This clone was counted a few times. This chain links TRBV19 with TRBJ1-2, with D possibly TRBD1 on 6 matching bases. This CDR3 contains 16 residues. Germline loops: CDR1 LNHDA, CDR2 SQIVND (reference sequence). V lost 3 bases, J lost 0 bases, and 14 bases lay in between. The CDR3 protein is CASSMRTVPSNYGYTF. The CDR3 DNA sequence: TGTGCCAGTAGTATGAGGACAGTTCCCTCTAACTATGGCTACACCTTC.

V gene TRBV9 combines with J gene TRBJ2-1; 11 positions match TRBD2. Trimming removed 0 bases from V and 3 bases from J; junction bases left unmatched: 2. Germline CDR1 SGDLS, CDR2 YYNGEE. The CDR3 is 16 residues long. The CDR3 spells CASSVAGTSGYNEQFF. Here the CDR3 DNA reads TGTGCCAGCAGCGTAGCTGGGACTAGCGGCTACAATGAGCAGTTCTTC.

CDR3 in DNA: TGCAGCGCCCTCCCGGACAGTAACTATGGCTACACCTTC. Its translation: CSALPDSNYGYTF. V and J are TRBV29-1 and TRBJ1-2; possible D gene TRBD1, 6 bases. The germline CDR1 and CDR2 sequences are SQVTM and ANQGSEA. V dropped 7 bases and J dropped 1 base, with 13 bases sitting between them. The CDR3 consists of 13 residues.

This clone was observed a single time. A junction boundary mismatches the germline segment, possibly from a read error. V and J are TRBV2 and TRBJ2-2; 7 bases are shared with TRBD1. Looked up from germline, CDR1 is SNHLY and CDR2 is FYNNEI. This CDR3 has 14 residues. This CDR3 is CASREDRDAGELFF. The CDR3 nucleotides are TGTGCCAGCAGGGAAGACAGGGACGCCGGGGAGCTGTTTTTT.